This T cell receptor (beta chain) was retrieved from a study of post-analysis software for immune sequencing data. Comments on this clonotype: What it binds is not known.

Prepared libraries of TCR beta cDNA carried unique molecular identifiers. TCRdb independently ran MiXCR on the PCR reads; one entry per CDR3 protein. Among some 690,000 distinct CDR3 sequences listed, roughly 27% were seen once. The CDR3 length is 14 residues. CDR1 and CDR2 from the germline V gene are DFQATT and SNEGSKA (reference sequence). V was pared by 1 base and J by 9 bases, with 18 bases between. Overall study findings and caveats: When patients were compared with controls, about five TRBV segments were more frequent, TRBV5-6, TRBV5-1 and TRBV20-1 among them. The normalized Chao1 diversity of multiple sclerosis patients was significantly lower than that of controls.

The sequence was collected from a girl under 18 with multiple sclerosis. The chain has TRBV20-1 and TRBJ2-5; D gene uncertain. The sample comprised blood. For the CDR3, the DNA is TGCAGTGCTAGAGGGGTGACTCCCGCAGCTTCCCAGTACTTC. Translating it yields CSARGVTPAASQYF.